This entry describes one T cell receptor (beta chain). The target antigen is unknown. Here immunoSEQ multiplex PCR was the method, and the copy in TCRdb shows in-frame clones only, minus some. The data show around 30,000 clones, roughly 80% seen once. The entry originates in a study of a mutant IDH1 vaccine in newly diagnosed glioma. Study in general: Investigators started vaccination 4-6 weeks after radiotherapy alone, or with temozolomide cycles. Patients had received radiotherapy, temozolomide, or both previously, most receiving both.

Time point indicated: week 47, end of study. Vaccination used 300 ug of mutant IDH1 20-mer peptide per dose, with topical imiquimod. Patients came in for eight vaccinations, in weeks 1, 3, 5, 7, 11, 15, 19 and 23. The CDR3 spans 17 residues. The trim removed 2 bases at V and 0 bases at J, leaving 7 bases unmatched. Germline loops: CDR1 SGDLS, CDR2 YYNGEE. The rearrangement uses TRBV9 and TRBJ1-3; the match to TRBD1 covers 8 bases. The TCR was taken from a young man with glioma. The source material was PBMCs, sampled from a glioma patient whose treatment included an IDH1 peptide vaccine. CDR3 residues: CASSVWTGRPSGNTIYF. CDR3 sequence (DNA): TGTGCCAGCAGCGTTTGGACAGGGAGGCCCTCTGGAAACACCATATATTTT.